A selection of T cell receptor beta chains follows, all from one sample in a study of cytomegalovirus exposure and HLA in healthy donors. Profiling relied on immunoSEQ multiplex PCR, and the TCRdb table lists in-frame clones only, not all of them. The profile shows about 130,000 clones, around 86% of them singletons. The sequencing sample was made of PBMCs. Receptors originate from a young man in good health and CMV-seronegative. CDR3s leave out the opening cysteine and the closing phenylalanine or tryptophan. Fields, in order: CDR3 protein, J gene, V gene.

CDR3: ASSEPGGGQY; J: TRBJ2-7; V: TRBV25-1
CDR3: ASSFSGRGDGYT; J: TRBJ1-2; V: TRBV7-6
CDR3: ASSPLGLAGGPWETQY; J: TRBJ2-5; V: TRBV18
CDR3: ASSVQGREQY; J: TRBJ2-7; V: TRBV10-1
CDR3: SVLSPKSSTDTQY; J: TRBJ2-3; V: TRBV29-1
CDR3: ASRSRQDEKLF; J: TRBJ1-4; V: TRBV5-1
CDR3: ASSLDPRTGELF; J: TRBJ2-2; V: TRBV7-2
CDR3: ASSETGFYEQY; J: TRBJ2-7; V: TRBV2
CDR3: ASSLQGLIYNEQF; J: TRBJ2-1; V: TRBV11-2
CDR3: ATSRDPDREAF; J: TRBJ1-1; V: TRBV15
CDR3: AWRKTSGRGNSPLH; J: TRBJ1-6; V: TRBV30
CDR3: ASRVTTGILH; J: TRBJ1-6; V: TRBV6-6
CDR3: ASVQTGAPDTQY; J: TRBJ2-3; V: TRBV5-1
CDR3: ASSQGLAGGRDTQY; J: TRBJ2-3; V: TRBV4-3
CDR3: ATSRDRDREPTGELF; J: TRBJ2-2; V: TRBV15
CDR3: ASSVSQGDTGELF; J: TRBJ2-2; V: TRBV18
CDR3: ASSQDSSSGNTIY; J: TRBJ1-3; V: TRBV4-1
CDR3: ASSQDSGQRNSPLH; J: TRBJ1-6; V: TRBV4-3
CDR3: ASSTSSYGYT; J: TRBJ1-2; V: TRBV10-1
CDR3: ASSFGTGVSIEKLF; J: TRBJ1-4; V: TRBV11-2
CDR3: ASSLVGGGRDEQF; J: TRBJ2-1; V: TRBV7-7
CDR3: ASSFLTTGTFRELF; J: TRBJ2-2; V: TRBV6-6
CDR3: ASSFRGTEAF; J: TRBJ1-1; V: TRBV5-1
CDR3: ASSDRGNNEQF; J: TRBJ2-1; V: TRBV6-1
CDR3: ASSLLDRWANSPLH; J: TRBJ1-6; V: TRBV18
CDR3: ASSFQPSGEKQF; J: TRBJ2-1; V: TRBV7-8
CDR3: ASSLGQEGYT; J: TRBJ1-2; V: TRBV9
CDR3: ASSLDRVTEAF; J: TRBJ1-1; V: TRBV7-2
CDR3: ASSAGRTSGATNTGELF; J: TRBJ2-2; V: TRBV9
CDR3: ASKGQLESGAYGYT; J: TRBJ1-2; V: TRBV7-9
CDR3: ASSEVRSAKNIQY; J: TRBJ2-4; V: TRBV2
CDR3: AISEATGTYEQY; J: TRBJ2-7; V: TRBV10-3
CDR3: ASSELAGGGGEKLF; J: TRBJ1-4; V: TRBV6-1
CDR3: ASSHGTGVYNEQF; J: TRBJ2-1; V: TRBV5-1
CDR3: ASSLDGGNQPQH; J: TRBJ1-5; V: TRBV11-2
CDR3: ASSLGGDSLYGYT; J: TRBJ1-2; V: TRBV5-4
CDR3: ALIWGGSQY; J: TRBJ2-7; V: TRBV30
CDR3: ASSLVVSKNTEAF; J: TRBJ1-1; V: TRBV7-9
CDR3: ASSPDSSNYGYT; J: TRBJ1-2; V: TRBV28
CDR3: ACISGQGWTDTQY; J: TRBJ2-3; V: TRBV6-1
CDR3: ASSDSSRGTEAF; J: TRBJ1-1; V: TRBV6-4
CDR3: ASSVGGT; J: TRBJ1-2; V: TRBV9
CDR3: ASSLLLNGNYEQY; J: TRBJ2-7; V: TRBV5-4
CDR3: ASSDPVSSYNEQF; J: TRBJ2-1; V: TRBV9
CDR3: ATAGLASGELF; J: TRBJ2-2; V: TRBV7-6
CDR3: ASPPGQLLKYEQY; J: TRBJ2-7; V: TRBV6-5
CDR3: SVAGVTDTQY; J: TRBJ2-3; V: TRBV29-1
CDR3: ASSFLQINQPQH; J: TRBJ1-5; V: TRBV28
CDR3: ASGTRRTDTQY; J: TRBJ2-3; V: TRBV4-3